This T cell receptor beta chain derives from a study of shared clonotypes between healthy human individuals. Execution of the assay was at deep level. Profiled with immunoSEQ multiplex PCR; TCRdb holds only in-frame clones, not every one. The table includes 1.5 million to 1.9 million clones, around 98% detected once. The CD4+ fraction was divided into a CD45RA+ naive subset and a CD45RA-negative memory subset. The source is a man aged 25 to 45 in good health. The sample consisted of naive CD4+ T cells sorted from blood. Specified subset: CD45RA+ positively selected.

CDR3 in DNA: TGTGCCTGGATGCCGGGACTGGGTAGGGAAAAACTGTTTTTT. Its protein is CAWMPGLGREKLFF. The rearrangement uses TRBV30 and TRBJ1-4; D is possibly TRBD1 (5 bases). The germline V gene has CDR1 GTSNPN and CDR2 SVGIG (reference sequence). The CDR3 is 14 residues long. The ends were cut back, 4 bases at V and 8 bases at J, with 17 bases in the middle. Using reference TRBV30 and TRBJ1-4 for the parts outside the CDR3, the full variable domain is SQTIHQWPATLVQPVGSPLSLECTVEGTSNPNLYWYRQAAGRGLQLLFYSVGIGQISSEVPQNLSASRPQDRQFILSSKKLLLSDSGFYLCAWMPGLGREKLFFGSGTQLSVL.